This TCR beta chain was sequenced during a study of vaccination effects on CD4 cells after COVID-19. Findings and caveats of the study: Mainly new clones induced by vaccination were found among post-vaccine spike-reactive clones in convalescents. Clones that were induced by infection or by vaccine showed marked contraction late after vaccination.

CDR1 and CDR2 (germline): SGDLS, YYNGEE. The CDR3 has 16 residues. V gave up 4 bases and J gave up 0 bases; unmatched junction bases: 7. Regarding this clone: Its antigen is undetermined.

Produced via immunoSEQ multiplex PCR; TCRdb's table is partial and in-frame only. This table has approximately 26,000 clones, 65% to 85% appearing once. Antigen-specific CD4+ T cells expanded by the ViraFEST assay with viral peptide pools were then sequenced. A roughly 10-day culture period preceded the isolation of CD4+ T cells. Sometime from March through December 2020, the person acquired a SARS-CoV-2 infection that PCR confirmed. Every well got around 2 million PBMC, which were grown with around 10 IU/ml IL-2 and roughly 9.3 ug/ml peptides. The rearrangement uses TRBV9 and TRBJ2-3; 8 bases agree with TRBD2. The receptor was isolated from a human donor who had a prior SARS-CoV-2 infection. The sample in question was CD4+ T cells from PBMCs cultured with HCoV-NL63 spike peptides, obtained before COVID-19 vaccination. CDR3 loop: CASSPRLATSTDTQYF. In nucleotides, the CDR3 is TGTGCCAGCAGCCCTCGACTAGCGACTAGCACAGATACGCAGTATTTT.